This T cell receptor (beta chain) was obtained from a study of blood T cell repertoires in COVID-19. Study background: Acute-phase and convalescent COVID-19 samples originated in the United States, Italy and Spain.

Concerning this clone: This CDR3 is also generated by other DNA sequences in the sample.

The CDR3 extends over 15 amino acids. Trimming shortened V by 0 bases and J by 1 base, and 7 bases separated the two germline ends. Germline CDR1 MNHEY, CDR2 SVGAGI. In the source study's methods: Amplification with reference gene primers provided the estimates of nucleated cell counts. Some clones are missing from TCRdb's copy, which holds only in-frame ones; the method was immunoSEQ multiplex PCR. V, J and clone size are those of that table, while D and trimming were read from the DNA. Here the sample spans some 14,000 clones, 80% to 85% being singletons. The chain uses TRBV6-5 and TRBJ1-5, with D perhaps TRBD1 (5 bases). Sequencing input: peripheral blood. The TCR sequence derives from a human donor in a cohort sampled during active COVID-19. CDR3 in DNA: TGTGCCAGCAGTTACTCAGCAGGGAGCAATCAGCCCCAGCATTTT. Its protein is CASSYSAGSNQPQHF.